This entry lists 18 T cell receptor beta chains sequenced from one sample in a study of OX40 agonist ivuxolimab in advanced cancers. Here immunoSEQ multiplex PCR was the method, and the copy in TCRdb shows in-frame clones only, minus some. The sample has about 54,000 clones; roughly 81% are singletons. Material: CD4+ or CD8+ T cells sorted from blood, obtained in a trial of the OX40 agonist ivuxolimab. The origin of the receptors is an adult with an advanced solid tumor such as melanoma, head and neck, liver or kidney cancer.

Relative to its sample, this clone is medium-sized (0.01 to 0.1%). V usage is TRBV11-2 and J usage is TRBJ1-1; D is possibly TRBD1 (6 bases). Deletions cut 1 base from V and 0 bases from J, with 12 bases between. The CDR3 loop spans 16 amino acids. The germline V gene encodes CDR1 SGHAT and CDR2 FQNNGV. The DNA of the CDR3 is TGTGCCAGCAGCTTAGTTATGGGACAAGTGAACACTGAAGCTTTCTTT. Translation gives CASSLVMGQVNTEAFF.

This clone came up once. The rearrangement uses TRBV28 and TRBJ1-1; D ambiguous. Trimming cost V 7 bases and J 1 base, with 16 bases left between them. Per germline, CDR1 MDHEN and CDR2 SYDVKM. This CDR3 has 15 amino acids. The CDR3 here is CASTVVGPPNTEAFF. In nucleotides, the CDR3 is TGTGCCAGCACCGTTGTCGGCCCACCGAACACTGAAGCTTTCTTT.

The chain uses TRBV11-2 and TRBJ2-7, with TRBD2 matching 10 bases. Looked up from germline, CDR1 is SGHAT and CDR2 is FQNNGV. J gave up 2 bases and V 5 bases, and 3 bases lay outside the gene matches. The CDR3 has 14 amino acids. CDR3 region: CASSLTSGTYEQYF. The CDR3 DNA sequence: TGTGCCAGCAGCCTTACTAGCGGGACCTACGAGCAGTACTTC.

The chain couples TRBV19 to TRBJ2-5, with D maybe TRBD2 (6 bases). Trimming cost V 5 bases and J 5 bases, with 12 bases left between them. Germline loops: CDR1 LNHDA, CDR2 SQIVND (reference sequence). The CDR3 loop spans 13 amino acids. CDR3 sequence (DNA): TGTGCCAGTAGTCTTAGCGGCCCGGAGACCCAGTACTTC. This translates into CASSLSGPETQYF.

V gene TRBV4-3 combines with J gene TRBJ2-1; D remains unclear. V shed 0 bases and J shed 0 bases, with 6 bases lying between them. Germline CDR1 LGHNA, CDR2 YSLEER. The CDR3 is made up of 15 amino acids. CDR3 coding DNA: TGCGCCAGCAGCCAAGATAGGCTCTCCTACAATGAGCAGTTCTTC. Translated: CASSQDRLSYNEQFF.

This chain connects TRBV10-2 to TRBJ2-2, with 11 bases aligning to TRBD2. The germline V gene encodes CDR1 WSHSY and CDR2 SAAADI. Trimming at V came to 6 bases and at J to 1 base, leaving 4 bases not matched to a gene. This CDR3 spans 16 amino acids. CDR3: CASRTSGRMNTGELFF. In DNA, the CDR3 is TGCGCCAGCAGAACTAGCGGGAGAATGAACACCGGGGAGCTGTTTTTT.

The genes are TRBV19 and TRBJ1-5, with no clear D. V was cut by 7 bases and J by 7 bases, with 17 bases left in between. CDR1 and CDR2 (germline): LNHDA, SQIVND (reference sequence). There are 14 residues in the CDR3. The CDR3 protein is CASTPGVVNQPQHF. The DNA of the CDR3 is TGTGCCAGTACCCCAGGAGTGGTCAACCAGCCCCAGCATTTT.

The gene calls are TRBV5-4 and TRBJ1-2; D remains unclear. Germline V lookup: CDR1 SGHNT, CDR2 YYREEE (reference sequence). The germline V and J ends were trimmed by 5 bases and 8 bases, with 19 bases remaining between them. CDR3 size: 14 residues. The CDR3 loop reads CASSPGVSERGYTF. As DNA, the CDR3 is TGTGCCAGCAGTCCGGGAGTTTCAGAGCGCGGCTACACCTTC.

V gene TRBV19 combines with J gene TRBJ1-5; tentative D call: TRBD1 (6 bases). Trimming took 4 bases from V and 0 from J, leaving 13 bases between them. The germline V gene has CDR1 LNHDA and CDR2 SQIVND (reference sequence). The CDR3 sequence is 16 residues long. This CDR3 is CASSRDTSYSNQPQHF. CDR3 nucleotides: TGTGCCAGTAGTAGGGACACCTCCTATAGCAATCAGCCCCAGCATTTT.

This sequence joins TRBV4-3 and TRBJ2-3; no clear D gene. Germline lookup yields CDR1 LGHNA and CDR2 YSLEER. The CDR3 totals 17 residues. The V gene lost 0 bases and the J gene lost 0 bases, with 13 bases spanning the gap. The CDR3 DNA is TGCGCCAGCAGCCAAGATAGTCACGCTACTAGCACAGATACGCAGTATTTT. This codes for CASSQDSHATSTDTQYF.

V and J are TRBV10-3 and TRBJ1-2, with D unresolved. The CDR3 extends over 17 amino acids. Germline V gene sequence: CDR1 ENHRY, CDR2 SYGVKD. V lost 0 bases and J 8 bases, leaving 22 bases between the germline ends. CDR3 sequence reads: CAISESNSQATFGGYTF. The CDR3 coding sequence is TGTGCCATCAGTGAGTCGAATAGCCAGGCTACCTTCGGGGGCTACACCTTC.

The table lists this clone with a few counts. The chain uses TRBV5-1 and TRBJ1-1; possibly TRBD1 for D (6 bases). Trimming removed 4 bases at V and 1 base at J, with 8 bases between. Germline V gene data show CDR1 as SGHRS and CDR2 as YFSETQ. The CDR3 covers 13 residues. The CDR3: CASSLTGNTEAFF. The CDR3, as DNA: TGCGCCAGCAGCCTGACAGGGAACACTGAAGCTTTCTTT.

Only one count was recorded for this clone. The gene calls are TRBV6-1 and TRBJ2-5, with 10 bases fitting TRBD1. This CDR3 is 15 amino acids long. Looked up from germline, CDR1 is MNHNS and CDR2 is SASEGT. The V segment lost 2 bases and the J segment 5 bases; nucleotides outside the gene matches: 5. CDR3 protein: CASSERGQGHETQYF. CDR3 coding DNA: TGTGCCAGCAGTGAACGGGGACAGGGGCACGAGACCCAGTACTTC.

The chain combines TRBV9 with TRBJ1-6, with a weak D call TRBD1 (6 bases). V shed 1 base and J shed 8 bases, with 13 bases lying between them. Per germline, CDR1 SGDLS and CDR2 YYNGEE. The CDR3 extends over 15 amino acids. Here the CDR3 reads CASSVFGGLDSPLHF. In nucleotides, the CDR3 is TGTGCCAGCAGCGTATTTGGGGGGCTTGATTCACCCCTCCACTTT.

This clone was detected a few times. The chain has TRBV28 and TRBJ1-1; the match to TRBD1 covers 9 bases. The V segment lost 5 bases and the J segment 1 base; nucleotides outside the gene matches: 5. This CDR3 is 15 amino acids long. The V gene's germline CDR1 is MDHEN and CDR2 SYDVKM. CDR3 coding DNA: TGTGCCAGCAGTACCAACAGGGGGCGGAACACTGAAGCTTTCTTT. Translating gives CASSTNRGRNTEAFF.

This sequence joins TRBV19 and TRBJ1-5, with D perhaps matching TRBD1 (5 bases). CDR1 is LNHDA and CDR2 is SQIVND in the germline V gene (reference sequence). The CDR3 totals 14 residues. Trimming pared 1 base from V and 7 bases from J, leaving 11 bases between. CDR3 residues: CASSIGREGQPQHF. CDR3 DNA: TGTGCCAGTAGTATAGGCAGGGAGGGCCAGCCCCAGCATTTT.

This chain connects TRBV28 to TRBJ2-7; D is unclear. Trimming left V 4 bases short and J 3 bases short, with 4 bases between. Germline V gene lookup returns CDR1 MDHEN and CDR2 SYDVKM. This CDR3 comprises 11 residues. The CDR3 coding sequence is TGTGCCAGCAGTTCCCTCTACGAGCAGTACTTC. Translated: CASSSLYEQYF.

The rearrangement joins TRBV9 to TRBJ2-7, with 9 bases lining up with TRBD1. Unmatched junction bases numbered 3, after V lost 4 bases and J lost 1 base. This CDR3 has 14 amino acids. Germline V gene data show CDR1 as SGDLS and CDR2 as YYNGEE. The DNA of the CDR3 is TGTGCCAGCAGCCTGGGACAGGGTTCCTACGAGCAGTACTTC. It yields the protein CASSLGQGSYEQYF.